A single sample is the source of the 19 T cell receptor beta chains below, sequenced in a study of technical replicates of blood from a handful of donors. Using immunoSEQ multiplex PCR, the repertoire was profiled, and TCRdb retains in-frame clones only, with some absent. This table has 55,000 to 80,000 clones, 92% appearing once. Sequencing was carried out using T cells isolated from PBMCs. These TCRs come from a human donor in good health.

The V call is TRBV19, the J call TRBJ2-3, with a possible D match to TRBD2 (6 bases). The CDR3 is 13 residues long. CDR1 and CDR2 (germline): LNHDA, SQIVND (reference sequence). The V gene lost 3 bases and the J gene lost 3 bases, with 7 bases spanning the gap. The chain's CDR3 is CASSIGGTDTQYF. The CDR3 nucleotides are TGTGCCAGTAGTATCGGGGGTACAGATACGCAGTATTTT.

The V and J genes are TRBV7-9 and TRBJ1-4, with a weak D call TRBD1 (6 bases). CDR3 length: 12 amino acids. The V and J ends lost 3 bases and 8 bases respectively, with 7 bases between them. Germline CDR1 and CDR2: SEHNR and FQNEAQ (reference sequence). The CDR3 DNA follows: TGTGCCAGCAGCTTGCAGGGGGAAAAACTGTTTTTT. Its protein product is CASSLQGEKLFF.

The rearrangement links TRBV19 to TRBJ1-4; D may be TRBD1 (5 bases). Trimming removed 5 bases from V and 7 bases from J, with 11 bases in between. CDR1 is LNHDA, CDR2 SQIVND, per germline (reference sequence). The CDR3 covers 13 residues. CDR3 in amino acids: CASSAQRGEKLFF. The CDR3 nucleotides are TGTGCCAGTAGTGCTCAAAGGGGTGAAAAACTGTTTTTT.

The chain combines TRBV6-1 with TRBJ1-1, with D uncertain. Germline V lookup: CDR1 MNHNS, CDR2 SASEGT. The CDR3 loop spans 15 amino acids. V dropped 0 bases and J dropped 0 bases, with 8 bases sitting between them. CDR3 sequence: CASSEAGLMNTEAFF. CDR3 DNA sequence: TGTGCCAGCAGTGAAGCTGGACTTATGAACACTGAAGCTTTCTTT.

The chain employs TRBV7-9 and TRBJ2-7, with D perhaps TRBD1 (5 bases). Germline V gene data show CDR1 as SEHNR and CDR2 as FQNEAQ (reference sequence). This CDR3 region has 12 residues. Trimming shortened V by 5 bases and J by 2 bases, and 7 bases separated the two germline ends. In DNA, the CDR3 is TGTGCCAGCAGCCCCAGGGCCTACGAGCAGTACTTC. This codes for CASSPRAYEQYF.

This chain uses TRBV4-2 with TRBJ2-7, with TRBD2 identical over 11 bases. Germline V gene lookup returns CDR1 LGHNA and CDR2 YNFKEQ. J lost 5 bases, V lost 5 bases, and 8 bases had no gene match. The CDR3 length is 15 residues. The CDR3 reads CASSILAGEFDEQYF. As DNA, the CDR3 is TGTGCCAGCAGCATACTAGCGGGAGAATTCGACGAGCAGTACTTC.

This chain joins TRBV5-4 and TRBJ2-7; 9 nucleotides align to TRBD2. The CDR3 consists of 16 residues. V was clipped by 4 bases and J by 7 bases; unmatched bases: 15. Germline values: CDR1 SGHNT, CDR2 YYREEE (reference sequence). This CDR3 is CASSPGRSGRSGEQYF. CDR3 coding DNA: TGTGCCAGCAGCCCTGGTCGAAGCGGGAGGTCGGGGGAGCAGTACTTC.

This clone was recorded once. The chain joins TRBV30 to TRBJ2-7, with 11 bases lining up with TRBD2. Germline trimming cut 1 base from V and 3 bases from J; bases unmatched to any gene: 5. The CDR3 runs 15 residues. Germline CDR1 and CDR2: GTSNPN and SVGIG (reference sequence). CDR3 in amino acids: CAWSAGLAGNYEQYF. Written as DNA, the CDR3 is TGTGCCTGGAGTGCCGGACTAGCGGGCAACTACGAGCAGTACTTC. Together with reference TRBV30 and TRBJ2-7, the CDR3 gives the full variable domain: SQTIHQWPATLVQPVGSPLSLECTVEGTSNPNLYWYRQAAGRGLQLLFYSVGIGQISSEVPQNLSASRPQDRQFILSSKKLLLSDSGFYLCAWSAGLAGNYEQYFGPGTRLTVT.

The chain links TRBV6-1 to TRBJ1-3; perhaps TRBD1 as D (5 bases). CDR1 is MNHNS, CDR2 SASEGT, per germline. V lost 5 bases and J 4 bases, leaving 15 bases between the germline ends. The CDR3 has 15 residues. CDR3 in DNA: TGTGCCAGCAGTACTTGGACAACTCCGGGAAACACCATATATTTT. Translation: CASSTWTTPGNTIYF.

The chain has TRBV27 and TRBJ1-2, with D uncertain. Germline lookup yields CDR1 MNHEY and CDR2 SMNVEV (reference sequence). V was pared by 3 bases and J by 5 bases, with 10 bases between. The CDR3 runs to 13 residues. CDR3 bases: TGTGCCAGCAGTTTGAGCGGGCCGTATGGCTACACCTTC. Its translation is CASSLSGPYGYTF.

The chain combines TRBV5-8 with TRBJ2-7; D possibly corresponds to TRBD2 (6 bases). The CDR3 is 13 residues long. Trimming left V 0 bases short and J 2 bases short, with 6 bases between. Germline values: CDR1 SGHTS, CDR2 YDEGEE. CDR3 in amino acids: CASSLGGTYEQYF. The CDR3 DNA follows: TGTGCCAGCAGCTTGGGCGGGACCTACGAGCAGTACTTC. Together with reference TRBV5-8 and TRBJ2-7, the CDR3 gives the full variable domain: EAGVTQSPTHLIKTRGQQATLRCSPISGHTSVYWYQQALGLGLQFLLWYDEGEERNRGNFPPRFSGRQFPNYSSELNVNALELEDSALYLCASSLGGTYEQYFGPGTRLTVT.

The genes are TRBV2 and TRBJ1-5, with D unclear. This CDR3 region has 13 residues. The V gene's germline CDR1 is SNHLY and CDR2 FYNNEI. Trimming stripped 3 bases from V and 4 bases from J, with 7 bases between. The CDR3: CASSEAENQPQHF. The CDR3 nucleotides are TGTGCCAGCAGTGAGGCAGAAAATCAGCCCCAGCATTTT.

This chain links TRBV28 with TRBJ1-3; D possibly corresponds to TRBD1 (6 bases). The V end lost 2 bases, the J end lost 4 bases, and 9 bases lay between the germline ends. The CDR3 is 14 residues long. Germline-derived CDR1 and CDR2 are MDHEN and SYDVKM. Here the CDR3 reads CASSLGGSGNTIYF. The DNA of the CDR3 is TGTGCCAGCAGTTTAGGGGGCTCGGGAAACACCATATATTTT.

The rearrangement links TRBV4-3 to TRBJ2-1, with a tentative D call TRBD1 (5 bases). Per the germline V gene, CDR1 is LGHNA and CDR2 is YSLEER. Trimming stripped 1 base from V and 8 bases from J, with 9 bases between. The CDR3 contains 13 residues. CDR3: CASSQAQGDEQFF. DNA for the CDR3: TGCGCCAGCAGCCAAGCTCAGGGCGATGAGCAGTTCTTC.

The CDR3 DNA is TGTGCCAGCACAGGGGTGCCGTCCGGGGAGCTGTTTTTT. It codes for CASTGVPSGELFF. This rearrangement joins TRBV10-3 to TRBJ2-2; 7 nucleotides agree with TRBD1. CDR1 and CDR2 (germline): ENHRY, SYGVKD. CDR3 length: 13 amino acids. After removal of 10 bases from V and 6 bases from J, the junction contained 8 bases not matched to a gene.

This clone showed up just once. The rearrangement links TRBV27 to TRBJ1-2; tentatively, D is TRBD1 (6 bases). The germline CDR1 and CDR2 sequences are MNHEY and SMNVEV (reference sequence). Trimming left V 5 bases short and J 8 bases short, with 18 bases between. The CDR3 runs 14 residues. The CDR3 nucleotides are TGTGCCAGCAGTAATCTCGGGGGGGCGAACGGCTACACCTTC. Translating gives CASSNLGGANGYTF.

The rearrangement links TRBV7-6 to TRBJ1-3; D gene uncertain. Per germline, CDR1 SGHVS and CDR2 FNYEAQ. Trimming cost V 0 bases and J 0 bases, with 12 bases left between them. The CDR3 length is 17 residues. The CDR3 reads CASSLAPQGASGNTIYF. CDR3 DNA sequence: TGTGCCAGCAGCTTAGCCCCCCAAGGAGCCTCTGGAAACACCATATATTTT.

The chain links TRBV11-3 to TRBJ1-1; TRBD1 matches 9 bases. The germline CDR1 and CDR2 sequences are SGHNT and YENEEA. V trimming: 4 bases; J trimming: 5 bases; junction bases outside the gene matches: 2. The CDR3 extends over 13 amino acids. The CDR3 sequence is CASSWDRDTEAFF. CDR3 bases: TGTGCCAGCAGCTGGGACAGGGATACTGAAGCTTTCTTT.

This sequence joins TRBV6-6 and TRBJ2-7; D may be TRBD1 (5 bases). Trimming took 6 bases from V and 7 from J, leaving 19 bases between them. The CDR3 is 14 amino acids. Germline CDR1 reads MNHNY; CDR2 reads SVGAGI (reference sequence). The CDR3 DNA is TGTGCCAGCAGGACCCAGGGTGATCGCAGGGAGCAGTACTTC. Its translation: CASRTQGDRREQYF.